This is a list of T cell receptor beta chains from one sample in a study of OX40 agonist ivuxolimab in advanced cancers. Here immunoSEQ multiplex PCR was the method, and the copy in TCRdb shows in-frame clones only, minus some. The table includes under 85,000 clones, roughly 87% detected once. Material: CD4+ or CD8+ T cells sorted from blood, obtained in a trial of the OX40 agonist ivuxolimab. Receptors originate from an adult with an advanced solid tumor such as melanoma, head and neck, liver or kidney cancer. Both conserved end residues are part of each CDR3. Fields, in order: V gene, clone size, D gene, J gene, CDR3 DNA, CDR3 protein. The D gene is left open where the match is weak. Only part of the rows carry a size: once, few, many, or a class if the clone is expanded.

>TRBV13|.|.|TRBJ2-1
TGTGCCAGCAGTCCAGACTTCTACAATGAGCAGTTCTTC
CASSPDFYNEQFF
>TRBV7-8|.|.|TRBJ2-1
TGTGCCAGCGGGAGGGGGTGGAATGAGCAGTTCTTC
CASGRGWNEQFF
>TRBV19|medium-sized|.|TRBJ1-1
TGTGCCAGTAGTTCGGACAGCACCATAATCAACACTGAAGCTTTCTTT
CASSSDSTIINTEAFF
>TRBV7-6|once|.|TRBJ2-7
TGTGCCAGCAGCTTAGTAAGGGGCGGGAACTACGAGCAGTACTTC
CASSLVRGGNYEQYF
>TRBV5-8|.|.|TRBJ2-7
TGTGCCAGCAGCTACCGGACTGCCACTGGGGAGCAGTACTTC
CASSYRTATGEQYF
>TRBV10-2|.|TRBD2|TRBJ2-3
TGCGCCAGCAGTGTATCTAGCGGTTCCACAGATACGCAGTATTTT
CASSVSSGSTDTQYF
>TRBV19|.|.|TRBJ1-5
TGTGCCAGTAGTCGGCAGGGAGGCGTGGAACCCCAGCATTTT
CASSRQGGVEPQHF
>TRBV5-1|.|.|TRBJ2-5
TGCGCCAGCAGCTTGGTAGAGTTCCAAGAGACCCAGTACTTC
CASSLVEFQETQYF
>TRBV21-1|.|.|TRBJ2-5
TGTGCCAGCAGCCCCCGACTAGCGACCCAAGAGACCCAGTACTTC
CASSPRLATQETQYF
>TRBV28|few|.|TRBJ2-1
TGTGCCAGCAGTTTATTCTGGGGCAATGAGCAGTTCTTC
CASSLFWGNEQFF